This is a list of T cell receptor beta chains from one sample in a study of PD-L1 blockade in urothelial cancer. Generated by immunoSEQ multiplex PCR, the TCRdb table keeps only in-frame clones and is missing some. The sample yields roughly 53,000 clones, approximately 88% seen once. The source material was PBMCs, sampled around atezolizumab (anti-PD-L1) treatment. The receptors originated from a woman aged 60-75 years with urothelial cancer. Each CDR3 is given with its conserved first and last residue. Fields, in order: V gene, J gene, D gene, clone size, CDR3 protein, CDR3 DNA. D genes are given only for firm matches. Size is stated for part of the rows, as once, few or many counts, or as a class when the clone is expanded.

V: TRBV6-5; J: TRBJ2-7; D: TRBD1; size: few; CDR3: CASRPGQGYEQYF; DNA: TGTGCCAGCAGACCGGGACAGGGCTACGAGCAGTACTTC
V: TRBV5-4; J: TRBJ2-5; D: .; size: .; CDR3: CASSLGRGETQYF; DNA: TGTGCCAGCAGCTTGGGCAGGGGAGAGACCCAGTACTTC
V: TRBV27; J: TRBJ1-3; D: .; size: once; CDR3: CASSPRSHSMSSGNTIYF; DNA: TGTGCCAGCAGTCCGAGGTCCCATAGTATGAGCTCTGGAAACACCATATATTTT
V: TRBV18; J: TRBJ2-5; D: TRBD1; size: .; CDR3: CASSPPDRTSHWETQYF; DNA: TGTGCCAGCTCACCACCGGACAGGACCTCCCATTGGGAGACCCAGTACTTC
V: TRBV9; J: TRBJ2-5; D: TRBD2; size: .; CDR3: CASSSSGTPSAETQYF; DNA: TGTGCCAGCAGCTCAAGCGGGACCCCATCAGCGGAGACCCAGTACTTC
V: TRBV28; J: TRBJ1-5; D: .; size: .; CDR3: CASSFGQTNQPQHF; DNA: TGTGCCAGCAGTTTTGGACAGACCAATCAGCCCCAGCATTTT
V: TRBV15; J: TRBJ1-5; D: .; size: .; CDR3: CATSRARQGSNQPQHF; DNA: TGTGCCACCAGCAGAGCCCGTCAGGGAAGCAATCAGCCCCAGCATTTT
V: TRBV19; J: TRBJ1-5; D: .; size: .; CDR3: CASTSTGMNQPQHF; DNA: TGTGCCAGTACCTCCACAGGGATGAATCAGCCCCAGCATTTT
V: TRBV25-1; J: TRBJ2-5; D: TRBD2; size: .; CDR3: CASSEGGEETQYF; DNA: TGTGCCAGCAGTGAAGGGGGGGAAGAGACCCAGTACTTC
V: TRBV5-1; J: TRBJ1-4; D: .; size: .; CDR3: CASSQGPNEKLFF; DNA: TGCGCCAGCAGCCAGGGGCCTAATGAAAAACTGTTTTTT
V: TRBV10-3; J: TRBJ1-1; D: .; size: once; CDR3: CAISEFPQGHTEAFF; DNA: TGTGCCATCAGTGAGTTCCCACAGGGACACACTGAAGCTTTCTTT
V: TRBV5-1; J: TRBJ2-7; D: TRBD1; size: few; CDR3: CASSQTGTVEQYF; DNA: TGCGCCAGCAGCCAAACCGGGACAGTTGAGCAGTACTTC
V: TRBV27; J: TRBJ2-6; D: TRBD1; size: .; CDR3: CASSQGAGANVLTF; DNA: TGTGCCAGCAGTCAGGGGGCTGGGGCCAACGTCCTGACTTTC
V: TRBV7-3; J: TRBJ2-2; D: .; size: .; CDR3: CASSPLGVGNTGELFF; DNA: TGTGCCAGCAGCCCCCTGGGCGTGGGGAACACCGGGGAGCTGTTTTTT
V: TRBV5-4; J: TRBJ2-4; D: .; size: .; CDR3: CASSPQGTKNIQYF; DNA: TGTGCCAGCAGCCCTCAGGGGACCAAAAACATTCAGTACTTC
V: TRBV6-6; J: TRBJ1-4; D: .; size: .; CDR3: CASSQDSRLNEKLFF; DNA: TGTGCCAGCAGTCAGGACAGCAGACTGAATGAAAAACTGTTTTTT
V: TRBV11-2; J: TRBJ1-5; D: TRBD1; size: few; CDR3: CASSFGTGNQPQHF; DNA: TGTGCCAGCAGCTTTGGGACAGGTAATCAGCCCCAGCATTTT
V: TRBV7-3; J: TRBJ2-7; D: .; size: few; CDR3: CASSLYMRPYEQYF; DNA: TGTGCCAGCAGCTTATACATGCGGCCCTACGAGCAGTACTTC
V: TRBV2; J: TRBJ2-3; D: .; size: .; CDR3: CASSGGKGTDTQYF; DNA: TGTGCCAGCAGTGGCGGGAAAGGCACAGATACGCAGTATTTT
V: TRBV14; J: TRBJ1-5; D: .; size: .; CDR3: CASSPRGVNQPQHF; DNA: TGTGCCAGCAGCCCCCGAGGAGTTAATCAGCCCCAGCATTTT
V: TRBV11-3; J: TRBJ2-1; D: TRBD2; size: .; CDR3: CASSRKSGSHYNEQFF; DNA: TGTGCCAGCAGCCGTAAAAGCGGGAGCCACTACAATGAGCAGTTCTTC
V: TRBV28; J: TRBJ2-5; D: .; size: .; CDR3: CASSLTLLGVGTQYF; DNA: TGTGCCAGCAGTTTAACACTCTTAGGGGTAGGGACCCAGTACTTC
V: TRBV28; J: TRBJ2-5; D: .; size: .; CDR3: CASSLERVQETQYF; DNA: TGTGCCAGCAGTTTAGAGAGGGTGCAAGAGACCCAGTACTTC
V: TRBV9; J: TRBJ1-3; D: TRBD1; size: .; CDR3: CASTPMDRGQGGNTIYF; DNA: TGTGCCAGCACCCCGATGGACCGGGGACAGGGGGGAAACACCATATATTTT
V: TRBV27; J: TRBJ2-1; D: TRBD2; size: .; CDR3: CASSPMTSGLYNEQFF; DNA: TGTGCCAGCAGTCCCATGACTAGCGGGTTGTACAATGAGCAGTTCTTC
V: TRBV7-5; J: TRBJ1-1; D: .; size: .; CDR3: CARSLCTDMNTEAFF; DNA: TGTGCCAGAAGCTTATGTACAGATATGAACACTGAAGCTTTCTTT
V: TRBV5-4; J: TRBJ2-7; D: TRBD2; size: .; CDR3: CASSLGSGRGGHEQYF; DNA: TGTGCCAGCAGCTTAGGGAGCGGGAGGGGCGGGCACGAGCAGTACTTC
V: TRBV2; J: TRBJ1-1; D: TRBD1; size: .; CDR3: CASRPGQGSNTEAFF; DNA: TGTGCCAGCAGACCGGGACAGGGTTCCAACACTGAAGCTTTCTTT
V: TRBV5-6; J: TRBJ2-7; D: TRBD1; size: .; CDR3: CASIRGQGSYEQYF; DNA: TGTGCCAGCATCAGAGGACAGGGCTCCTACGAGCAGTACTTC
V: TRBV5-1; J: TRBJ2-5; D: TRBD2; size: .; CDR3: CASRPTSGQETQYF; DNA: TGCGCCAGCAGGCCTACTAGCGGACAAGAGACCCAGTACTTC
V: TRBV28; J: TRBJ1-4; D: TRBD1; size: .; CDR3: CASRWDRGTNEKLFF; DNA: TGTGCCAGCAGATGGGACAGAGGGACTAATGAAAAACTGTTTTTT
V: TRBV5-1; J: TRBJ1-2; D: .; size: .; CDR3: CASSRDRNYGYTF; DNA: TGCGCCAGCAGCCGCGACAGGAACTATGGCTACACCTTC
V: TRBV6-6; J: TRBJ2-2; D: .; size: .; CDR3: CASREGGSVGELFF; DNA: TGTGCCAGCAGGGAGGGGGGGTCGGTCGGGGAGCTGTTTTTT
V: TRBV2; J: TRBJ2-1; D: .; size: .; CDR3: CATEGPLGDEQFF; DNA: TGTGCCACTGAGGGCCCTCTCGGGGATGAGCAGTTCTTC
V: TRBV7-2; J: TRBJ2-1; D: .; size: .; CDR3: CASSSYIADYNEQFF; DNA: TGTGCCAGCAGCTCCTACATAGCGGATTACAATGAGCAGTTCTTC
V: TRBV5-6; J: TRBJ2-7; D: .; size: medium-sized; CDR3: CASSLNGERSSYEQYF; DNA: TGTGCCAGCAGCTTGAACGGGGAGCGCTCCTCCTACGAGCAGTACTTC
V: TRBV2; J: TRBJ2-5; D: TRBD2; size: few; CDR3: CASSRGLAFLETQYF; DNA: TGTGCCAGCAGTCGGGGACTAGCGTTCCTGGAGACCCAGTACTTC
V: TRBV9; J: TRBJ2-1; D: .; size: .; CDR3: CASSVSLQWAPLYNEQFF; DNA: TGTGCCAGCAGCGTATCCCTACAGTGGGCTCCTCTATACAATGAGCAGTTCTTC
V: TRBV11-3; J: TRBJ2-7; D: .; size: .; CDR3: CASSLVGQSYEQYF; DNA: TGTGCCAGCAGCTTAGTTGGACAGTCCTACGAGCAGTACTTC
V: TRBV18; J: TRBJ2-2; D: .; size: few; CDR3: CASSPRDTPAGELFF; DNA: TGTGCCAGCTCACCACGAGACACACCAGCCGGGGAGCTGTTTTTT
V: TRBV4-1; J: TRBJ1-1; D: TRBD1; size: once; CDR3: CASSQQRNRGNTEAFF; DNA: TGCGCCAGCAGCCAACAACGAAACAGGGGGAACACTGAAGCTTTCTTT
V: TRBV7-9; J: TRBJ2-2; D: TRBD2; size: .; CDR3: CASSGASGGLTNTGELFF; DNA: TGTGCCAGCAGCGGGGCTAGCGGGGGCCTTACGAACACCGGGGAGCTGTTTTTT
V: TRBV2; J: TRBJ1-3; D: .; size: .; CDR3: CASEFLSGNTIYF; DNA: TGTGCCAGCGAGTTCCTCTCTGGAAACACCATATATTTT
V: TRBV28; J: TRBJ2-1; D: TRBD1; size: few; CDR3: CASSLRQGRQFF; DNA: TGTGCCAGCAGTCTGAGACAGGGGCGACAGTTCTTC
V: TRBV5-4; J: TRBJ1-1; D: .; size: .; CDR3: CASSLSGVNTEAFF; DNA: TGTGCCAGCAGCCTATCGGGGGTGAACACTGAAGCTTTCTTT
V: TRBV25-1; J: TRBJ2-2; D: .; size: few; CDR3: CASSVHSPTGELFF; DNA: TGTGCCAGCAGTGTCCACAGTCCTACCGGGGAGCTGTTTTTT
V: TRBV5-1; J: TRBJ1-1; D: TRBD1; size: .; CDR3: CASSRGDRGLSDEAFF; DNA: TGCGCCAGCAGCAGGGGGGACAGGGGGCTTTCTGATGAAGCTTTCTTT
V: TRBV5-6; J: TRBJ2-7; D: .; size: .; CDR3: CASSSLGGSANEQYF; DNA: TGTGCCAGCAGCTCCCTCGGGGGTTCTGCTAACGAGCAGTACTTC